These 16 T cell receptor beta chains were sequenced from one sample in a study of T-cell memory formation after mild COVID-19. TCRdb used MiXCR to reprocess the 5' RACE reads, holding one entry per CDR3 protein. The sample has about 49,000 distinct CDR3 sequences; roughly 27% are singletons. Sequencing was performed on PBMCs or a T cell subset sorted from them (not recorded which). These TCRs come from a man younger than 30 who had mild COVID-19 (a few samples of this study predate the infection). Cell type and time point are not known.

This chain uses TRBV5-1 with TRBJ1-1, with D unclear. Trimming removed 2 bases at V and 1 base at J, with 9 bases between. Germline V lookup: CDR1 SGHRS, CDR2 YFSETQ. The CDR3 covers 14 residues. CDR3 amino acids: CASSFAGGNTEAFF. CDR3 in DNA: TGCGCCAGCAGCTTCGCAGGTGGGAACACTGAAGCTTTCTTT.

The rearrangement uses TRBV29-1 and TRBJ1-1, with D perhaps matching TRBD1 (5 bases). CDR3 length equals 12 residues. Trimming took off 6 bases at V and 0 bases at J, with 8 bases between the two ends. Germline lookup yields CDR1 SQVTM and CDR2 ANQGSEA. The CDR3 region is CSVGLMNTEAFF. The CDR3 coding sequence is TGCAGCGTGGGACTGATGAACACTGAAGCTTTCTTT.

The rearrangement joins TRBV4-1 to TRBJ2-5; D is unclear. The CDR3 is 18 amino acids. V was clipped by 0 bases and J by 1 base, with 18 bases between them. Per germline, CDR1 MGHRA and CDR2 YSYEKL. In DNA, the CDR3 is TGCGCCAGCAGCCAAGATCAGCAAAGGGTGGTAGTCCAAGAGACCCAGTACTTC. It specifies CASSQDQQRVVVQETQYF.

The rearrangement uses TRBV2 and TRBJ2-6, with D possibly called TRBD1 or TRBD2 (5 bases each). Trimming cost V 9 bases and J 3 bases, with 21 bases left between them. Germline V CDR1 and CDR2: SNHLY, FYNNEI. The CDR3 contains 17 residues. The CDR3 here is CARSNGADNIGANVLTF. CDR3 DNA: TGTGCCAGGTCTAACGGGGCCGATAATATTGGGGCCAACGTCCTGACTTTC.

Only a few counts were recorded for this clonotype. The V and J genes are TRBV4-2 and TRBJ2-7; weak D call: TRBD2 (6 bases). Per germline, CDR1 LGHNA and CDR2 YNFKEQ. The CDR3 length is 16 residues. The germline V and J ends were trimmed by 1 base and 4 bases, with 17 bases remaining between them. Written as DNA, the CDR3 is TGTGCCAGCAGCCAAGTAGGGGACTTGGGGCTGTACGAGCAGTACTTC. Its translation: CASSQVGDLGLYEQYF.

This clonotype was seen only a few times. V usage is TRBV7-9 and J usage is TRBJ2-3, with D possibly being TRBD2 (7 bases). V was trimmed by 8 bases and J by 6 bases, leaving 21 bases between them. The CDR3 has 15 residues. Germline CDR1 reads SEHNR; CDR2 reads FQNEAQ (reference sequence). The chain's CDR3 is CASPQKRGGQDTQYF. As DNA, the CDR3 is TGTGCCAGCCCCCAGAAGAGGGGGGGCCAGGATACGCAGTATTTT.

J is TRBJ2-1 and V is TRBV6-2 or TRBV6-3; a weak D match, TRBD2 (6 bases). Per germline, CDR1 MNHEY and CDR2 SVGEGT. This CDR3 spans 14 amino acids. V was pared by 2 bases and J by 2 bases, with 7 bases between. In nucleotides, the CDR3 is TGTGCCAGCAGTTACAGGGAGGCCTACAATGAGCAGTTCTTC. Protein: CASSYREAYNEQFF.

The chain couples TRBV27 to TRBJ2-1, with 10 bases fitting TRBD2. The CDR3 runs 15 residues. With 0 bases clipped from V and 9 bases from J, the junction kept 5 bases outside the gene matches. Germline CDR1 is MNHEY and CDR2 is SMNVEV (reference sequence). DNA for the CDR3: TGTGCCAGCAGTTTATCAGCGGGGGGGCGAGGTGAGCAGTTCTTC. This sequence encodes CASSLSAGGRGEQFF.

This clonotype was counted only a few times. This chain uses TRBV2 with TRBJ2-2, with 7 bases matching TRBD1. V was clipped by 10 bases and J by 1 base; unmatched bases: 12. This CDR3 comprises 16 residues. Germline V gives CDR1 SNHLY, CDR2 FYNNEI. CDR3 sequence: CAIGTTGTQNTGELFF. The CDR3 DNA follows: TGTGCCATAGGGACGACAGGGACACAGAACACCGGGGAGCTGTTTTTT.

This chain uses TRBV7-8 with TRBJ1-1; D is uncertain. Germline V gene data show CDR1 as SGHVS and CDR2 as FQNEAQ. The V gene lost 3 bases and the J gene lost 5 bases, with 13 bases spanning the gap. This CDR3 region has 14 residues. Here the CDR3 reads CASSLGQLGTEAFF. CDR3 DNA sequence: TGTGCCAGCAGCTTGGGCCAACTGGGAACTGAAGCTTTCTTT.

This chain uses TRBV3-1 with TRBJ2-3; TRBD2 matches at 8 bases. J lost 1 base, V lost 1 base, and 1 base had no gene match. The CDR3 consists of 15 residues. Per the germline V gene, CDR1 is LGHDT and CDR2 is YNNKEL (reference sequence). DNA for the CDR3: TGTGCCAGCAGCCAAGCACTAGCGGGCACAGATACGCAGTATTTT. Translation gives CASSQALAGTDTQYF.

This chain uses TRBV12-3 or TRBV12-4 with TRBJ2-4, with D possibly called TRBD1 or TRBD2 (5 bases each). Trimming stripped 3 bases from V and 0 bases from J, with 24 bases between. The CDR3 extends over 20 amino acids. The CDR3 sequence is CASSLWLGRDQTLAKNIQYF. In nucleotides, the CDR3 is TGTGCCAGCAGTTTGTGGTTGGGACGGGATCAGACCCTAGCCAAAAACATTCAGTACTTC.

This chain connects TRBV2 to TRBJ1-5; TRBD1 aligns across 9 bases. This CDR3 has 16 amino acids. CDR1 and CDR2 (germline): SNHLY, FYNNEI. With V trimmed by 8 bases and J by 7 bases, 15 bases remained unmatched. The CDR3 nucleotides read TGTGCCAGCTGGGACCCGGAGAGGACAGGGGTCCAGCCCCAGCATTTT. Amino acid sequence: CASWDPERTGVQPQHF.

The chain uses TRBV4-1 and TRBJ2-5, with a tentative D call TRBD2 (5 bases). The CDR3 sequence is 14 residues long. Deletions cut 4 bases from V and 7 bases from J, with 16 bases between. Looked up from germline, CDR1 is MGHRA and CDR2 is YSYEKL. The CDR3 loop reads CASSPVTGSWTQYF. CDR3 DNA: TGCGCCAGCAGCCCCGTGACGGGGTCTTGGACCCAGTACTTC.

The chain joins TRBV6-2 or TRBV6-3 to TRBJ2-3; the D call may be TRBD1 or TRBD2 (5 bases each). This CDR3 is built from 16 residues. Trimming stripped 4 bases from V and 0 bases from J, with 14 bases between. Germline assignment: CDR1 MNHEY and CDR2 SVGEGT. The CDR3 is CASSCPEGESTDTQYF. The CDR3, as DNA: TGTGCCAGCAGTTGCCCTGAAGGGGAGAGCACAGATACGCAGTATTTT.

The V and J genes are TRBV6-6 and TRBJ2-3; the D gene is possibly TRBD2 (7 bases). The germline gives CDR1 MNHNY, CDR2 SVGAGI (reference sequence). This CDR3 region has 14 residues. V lost 4 bases, J lost 2 bases, and 10 bases lay in between. The CDR3 here is CASSSGGLTDTQYF. DNA of the CDR3: TGTGCCAGCAGTTCGGGGGGCCTCACAGATACGCAGTATTTT.